This is a list of T cell receptor beta chains from one sample in a study of a mutant IDH1 vaccine in newly diagnosed glioma. What these receptors recognize is not known. The method was immunoSEQ multiplex PCR; TCRdb's version includes in-frame clones alone and lacks a portion of them. This table holds around 54,000 clones, roughly nine tenths found once. The sample here was PBMCs, taken from a glioma patient whose treatment included an IDH1 peptide vaccine. All receptors come from a man in his forties with glioma. CDR3s include the opening cysteine and the closing phenylalanine or tryptophan. A D gene is named only where the DNA matches it firmly. Size is stated for part of the rows, as once, few or many counts, or as a class when the clone is expanded.

j_gene: TRBJ2-4
v_gene: TRBV7-8
d_gene: NA
abundance: NA
CDR3aa: CASSLDLAKNIQYF
CDR3nt: TGTGCCAGCAGCTTAGACCTAGCCAAAAACATTCAGTACTTC

j_gene: TRBJ2-3
v_gene: TRBV29-1
d_gene: NA
abundance: NA
CDR3aa: CSVGASGQGKDTQYF
CDR3nt: TGCAGCGTGGGGGCTTCCGGGCAGGGCAAAGATACGCAGTATTTT

j_gene: TRBJ2-3
v_gene: TRBV5-4
d_gene: NA
abundance: NA
CDR3aa: CASSPSQRPSDTQYF
CDR3nt: TGTGCCAGCAGCCCGTCCCAGCGGCCCTCAGATACGCAGTATTTT

j_gene: TRBJ2-5
v_gene: TRBV6-6
d_gene: NA
abundance: NA
CDR3aa: CASSYSSRVGETQYF
CDR3nt: TGTGCCAGCAGTTACTCCTCGAGAGTCGGGGAGACCCAGTACTTC

j_gene: TRBJ2-3
v_gene: TRBV6-1
d_gene: TRBD2
abundance: NA
CDR3aa: CASRGGVDTQYF
CDR3nt: TGTGCCAGCAGGGGGGGGGTAGATACGCAGTATTTT

j_gene: TRBJ1-2
v_gene: TRBV7-2
d_gene: NA
abundance: NA
CDR3aa: CASSLASGGLTGLGGYTF
CDR3nt: TGTGCCAGCAGCTTAGCATCGGGGGGGTTGACGGGCCTAGGTGGCTACACCTTC

j_gene: TRBJ2-3
v_gene: TRBV7-8
d_gene: NA
abundance: once
CDR3aa: CASRATGDTQYF
CDR3nt: TGTGCCAGCAGGGCGACAGGAGATACGCAGTATTTT

j_gene: TRBJ2-7
v_gene: TRBV27
d_gene: NA
abundance: NA
CDR3aa: CASSPRGPYEQYF
CDR3nt: TGTGCCAGCAGTCCCCGGGGGCCCTACGAGCAGTACTTC

j_gene: TRBJ1-1
v_gene: TRBV7-9
d_gene: TRBD1
abundance: NA
CDR3aa: CASSTQGARTEAFF
CDR3nt: TGTGCCAGCAGCACCCAGGGGGCGCGCACTGAAGCTTTCTTT

j_gene: TRBJ1-1
v_gene: TRBV9
d_gene: NA
abundance: NA
CDR3aa: CASNAGTVNTEAFF
CDR3nt: TGTGCCAGCAACGCCGGGACCGTGAACACTGAAGCTTTCTTT

j_gene: TRBJ2-1
v_gene: TRBV2
d_gene: TRBD2
abundance: NA
CDR3aa: CASSEILLAGDEQFF
CDR3nt: TGTGCCAGCAGTGAAATCTTACTAGCGGGAGATGAGCAGTTCTTC

j_gene: TRBJ2-7
v_gene: TRBV5-1
d_gene: NA
abundance: NA
CDR3aa: CASSLQGPPYEQYF
CDR3nt: TGCGCCAGCAGCTTGCAGGGTCCCCCCTACGAGCAGTACTTC

j_gene: TRBJ2-7
v_gene: TRBV6-6
d_gene: NA
abundance: NA
CDR3aa: CASTALGPLRDEQYF
CDR3nt: TGTGCCAGCACCGCTTTGGGGCCCCTTCGGGACGAGCAGTACTTC

j_gene: TRBJ1-1
v_gene: TRBV7-9
d_gene: NA
abundance: NA
CDR3aa: CASSSSNEAFF
CDR3nt: TGTGCCAGCAGCTCCTCAAATGAAGCTTTCTTT

j_gene: TRBJ1-1
v_gene: TRBV29-1
d_gene: NA
abundance: few
CDR3aa: CSHLITGRTEAFF
CDR3nt: TGCAGCCACCTCATAACAGGGCGGACTGAAGCTTTCTTT

j_gene: TRBJ2-5
v_gene: TRBV14
d_gene: TRBD1
abundance: NA
CDR3aa: CASSLDRNQETQYF
CDR3nt: TGTGCCAGCAGCCTGGACAGGAACCAAGAGACCCAGTACTTC

j_gene: TRBJ1-1
v_gene: TRBV2
d_gene: TRBD1
abundance: once
CDR3aa: CASSKQGRSTEAFF
CDR3nt: TGTGCCAGCAGCAAACAGGGGAGGTCCACTGAAGCTTTCTTT

j_gene: TRBJ2-7
v_gene: TRBV4-1
d_gene: NA
abundance: NA
CDR3aa: CASSQEGAPAYYEQYF
CDR3nt: TGCGCCAGCAGCCAAGAAGGGGCCCCAGCGTACTACGAGCAGTACTTC

j_gene: TRBJ1-1
v_gene: TRBV6-5
d_gene: NA
abundance: NA
CDR3aa: CASSYADILNTEAFF
CDR3nt: TGTGCCAGCAGTTACGCCGACATCCTGAACACTGAAGCTTTCTTT

j_gene: TRBJ2-2
v_gene: TRBV4-2
d_gene: TRBD2
abundance: medium-sized
CDR3aa: CASSQGGTHTGELFF
CDR3nt: TGTGCCAGCAGCCAGGGGGGGACCCACACCGGGGAGCTGTTTTTT

j_gene: TRBJ2-3
v_gene: TRBV4-2
d_gene: NA
abundance: NA
CDR3aa: CASSRFSGADDTQYF
CDR3nt: TGTGCCAGCAGTCGATTTAGCGGAGCAGACGATACGCAGTATTTT

j_gene: TRBJ2-3
v_gene: TRBV11-2
d_gene: NA
abundance: NA
CDR3aa: CASSLGDPLAISSDTQYF
CDR3nt: TGTGCCAGCAGCTTAGGGGATCCTCTAGCGATTTCATCAGATACGCAGTATTTT

j_gene: TRBJ1-1
v_gene: TRBV14
d_gene: NA
abundance: NA
CDR3aa: CASSQVTDVHEAFF
CDR3nt: TGTGCCAGCAGCCAAGTAACAGATGTTCATGAAGCTTTCTTT

j_gene: TRBJ2-5
v_gene: TRBV7-9
d_gene: TRBD1
abundance: few
CDR3aa: CASSSRTGGETQYF
CDR3nt: TGTGCCAGCAGCTCTAGGACAGGCGGAGAGACCCAGTACTTC

j_gene: TRBJ2-7
v_gene: TRBV7-3
d_gene: TRBD1
abundance: NA
CDR3aa: CASSFSWTGPGEQYF
CDR3nt: TGTGCCAGCAGCTTCAGTTGGACAGGGCCTGGCGAGCAGTACTTC

j_gene: TRBJ2-7
v_gene: TRBV9
d_gene: TRBD1
abundance: NA
CDR3aa: CASSPWDRAISYEQYF
CDR3nt: TGTGCCAGCAGCCCCTGGGACAGGGCCATTTCCTACGAGCAGTACTTC

j_gene: TRBJ2-3
v_gene: TRBV6-1
d_gene: NA
abundance: NA
CDR3aa: CASKGEAYTDTQYF
CDR3nt: TGTGCCAGCAAGGGGGAAGCCTACACAGATACGCAGTATTTT

j_gene: TRBJ2-7
v_gene: TRBV7-9
d_gene: NA
abundance: NA
CDR3aa: CASSLVAGTSEYF
CDR3nt: TGTGCCAGCAGCTTAGTAGCTGGGACATCGGAGTACTTC

j_gene: TRBJ2-1
v_gene: TRBV7-2
d_gene: NA
abundance: NA
CDR3aa: CASTTPGNNEQFF
CDR3nt: TGTGCCAGCACCACGCCGGGCAACAATGAGCAGTTCTTC

j_gene: TRBJ2-7
v_gene: TRBV27
d_gene: TRBD1
abundance: NA
CDR3aa: CASSLLGTGSYEQYF
CDR3nt: TGTGCCAGCAGTTTACTGGGGACAGGGTCCTACGAGCAGTACTTC

j_gene: TRBJ2-1
v_gene: TRBV19
d_gene: TRBD2
abundance: few
CDR3aa: CASSHSSGRADEQFF
CDR3nt: TGTGCCAGTAGTCATTCTAGCGGGAGGGCCGATGAGCAGTTCTTC

j_gene: TRBJ2-5
v_gene: TRBV19
d_gene: NA
abundance: NA
CDR3aa: CARQRPPPETQYF
CDR3nt: TGTGCCAGGCAGAGGCCTCCCCCGGAGACCCAGTACTTC

j_gene: TRBJ1-1
v_gene: TRBV19
d_gene: TRBD1
abundance: NA
CDR3aa: CASSWTGGTEAFF
CDR3nt: TGTGCCAGTAGTTGGACAGGGGGGACTGAAGCTTTCTTT

j_gene: TRBJ1-1
v_gene: TRBV18
d_gene: NA
abundance: NA
CDR3aa: CASSGASDTEAFF
CDR3nt: TGTGCCAGCTCAGGCGCATCCGACACTGAAGCTTTCTTT

j_gene: TRBJ2-4
v_gene: TRBV5-4
d_gene: TRBD2
abundance: NA
CDR3aa: CASSRGTSGGNIQYF
CDR3nt: TGTGCCAGCAGCCGAGGGACTAGCGGGGGAAACATTCAGTACTTC

j_gene: TRBJ2-2
v_gene: TRBV4-1
d_gene: NA
abundance: NA
CDR3aa: CASSARPGLTGELFF
CDR3nt: TGCGCCAGCAGCGCTCGGCCCGGTCTCACCGGGGAGCTGTTTTTT

j_gene: TRBJ2-7
v_gene: TRBV9
d_gene: NA
abundance: NA
CDR3aa: CASSATTGYEQYF
CDR3nt: TGTGCCAGCAGCGCTACTACGGGCTACGAGCAGTACTTC

j_gene: TRBJ2-7
v_gene: TRBV19
d_gene: NA
abundance: NA
CDR3aa: CASSESGASYEQYF
CDR3nt: TGTGCCAGTTCTGAGTCCGGGGCCTCCTACGAGCAGTACTTC

j_gene: TRBJ2-7
v_gene: TRBV27
d_gene: TRBD2
abundance: NA
CDR3aa: CASSLKREGYEQYF
CDR3nt: TGTGCCAGCAGTTTAAAGCGGGAGGGATACGAGCAGTACTTC

j_gene: TRBJ1-3
v_gene: TRBV7-8
d_gene: NA
abundance: few
CDR3aa: CASSSRGSGNTIYF
CDR3nt: TGTGCCAGCAGCTCCCGGGGCTCTGGAAACACCATATATTTT

j_gene: TRBJ2-3
v_gene: TRBV7-2
d_gene: TRBD1
abundance: once
CDR3aa: CASSLGQGQLDTQYF
CDR3nt: TGTGCCAGCAGCTTAGGACAGGGGCAGTTAGATACGCAGTATTTT